Presented here are 26 T cell receptor beta chains from one specimen sequenced in a study of shared clonotypes between healthy human individuals. Only in-frame clones appear in the TCRdb table, and some are missing; sequencing was by immunoSEQ multiplex PCR. The sample has hundreds of thousands of clones; approximately 71% are singletons. Specimen: PBMCs. The receptors were gathered from a middle-aged woman in good health. Some clones in this sample may be carry-over from other donors' samples.

This clone was seen only a few times. V gene TRBV28 combines with J gene TRBJ2-7, with D perhaps assigned TRBD1 or TRBD2 (6 bases each). V dropped 7 bases and J dropped 2 bases, with 12 bases sitting between them. This CDR3 region has 13 residues. Germline loops: CDR1 MDHEN, CDR2 SYDVKM. CDR3 coding DNA: TGTGCCAGCACGCGGGACACAACCTACGAGCAGTACTTC. Translation: CASTRDTTYEQYF.

V usage is TRBV5-1 and J usage is TRBJ2-3; TRBD2 matches 7 bases. CDR1 SGHRS and CDR2 YFSETQ come from the germline V gene. This CDR3 has 15 amino acids. V gave up 2 bases and J gave up 5 bases; unmatched junction bases: 8. The CDR3 DNA follows: TGCGCCAGCAGCTTACCCAGCGGGATGAGAGATACGCAGTATTTT. It translates to CASSLPSGMRDTQYF.

The chain combines TRBV4-1 with TRBJ2-7; a weak D match, TRBD2 (5 bases). V lost 2 bases and J lost 3, with 14 bases in between. Germline V gene lookup returns CDR1 MGHRA and CDR2 YSYEKL. CDR3 size: 15 residues. The CDR3 coding sequence is TGCGCCAGCAGCCAACTAGGTGGGAGACTCTACGAGCAGTACTTC. This translates into CASSQLGGRLYEQYF.

With regard to this clone: One end of the junction does not line up with germline, which may come from a read error. V gene TRBV5-1 combines with J gene TRBJ2-5, with D hard to call. The germline CDR1 and CDR2 sequences are SGHRS and YFSETQ. The CDR3 extends over 12 amino acids. The CDR3 DNA is TGCGCCAGCAGCTTGTCCCAAGGGACCCAGTACTTC. This gives the protein CASSLSQGTQYF.

This clone has a count of ten or more. Within the sample, other DNA sequences also encode this same CDR3. The rearrangement joins TRBV5-1 to TRBJ1-1; D gene ambiguous. The germline gives CDR1 SGHRS, CDR2 YFSETQ. V was shortened by 0 bases and J by 0 bases, with 3 bases between the two germline ends. This CDR3 region has 13 residues. This CDR3 reads CASSLGLNTEAFF. CDR3 DNA: TGCGCCAGCAGCTTGGGCCTGAACACTGAAGCTTTCTTT. Variable domain in full (rest from reference TRBV5-1 and TRBJ1-1): KAGVTQTPRYLIKTRGQQVTLSCSPISGHRSVSWYQQTPGQGLQFLFEYFSETQRNKGNFPGRFSGRQFSNSRSEMNVSTLELGDSALYLCASSLGLNTEAFFGQGTRLTVV.

The J gene is TRBJ2-2, the V gene TRBV19, with TRBD2 matching over 7 bases. The V segment lost 3 bases and the J segment 5 bases; nucleotides outside the gene matches: 9. Germline CDR1 and CDR2: LNHDA and SQIVND (reference sequence). The CDR3 totals 16 residues. CDR3 DNA sequence: TGTGCCAGTAGTATGCAGCGACTAGCCCAAACCGGGGAGCTGTTTTTT. The encoded protein is CASSMQRLAQTGELFF.

In regard to this clone: A read error is likely, as this CDR3 ends without the conserved phenylalanine or tryptophan. V gene TRBV28 combines with J gene TRBJ2-6, with 8 bases matching TRBD1. Germline V gene data show CDR1 as MDHEN and CDR2 as SYDVKM. The CDR3 has 16 amino acids. Trimming at V came to 5 bases and at J to 0 bases, leaving 3 bases not matched to a gene. CDR3 region: CASSPGQASGANVLTL. CDR3 DNA sequence: TGTGCCAGCAGTCCGGGACAGGCCTCTGGGGCCAACGTCCTGACTTTA.

This chain uses TRBV27 with TRBJ2-2, with D maybe TRBD2 (5 bases). Between the trimmed V and J ends, which lost 6 bases and 3 bases, there was a span of 11 bases. The CDR3 covers 14 residues. Germline CDR1 is MNHEY and CDR2 is SMNVEV (reference sequence). The CDR3 bases are TGTGCCAGCAGACTAGGGATACACACCGGGGAGCTGTTTTTT. Its protein product is CASRLGIHTGELFF.

This clone was found a few times. The chain joins TRBV7-2 to TRBJ2-7; D unclear. V was shortened by 1 base and J by 6 bases, with 13 bases between the two germline ends. Germline V gene data show CDR1 as SGHTA and CDR2 as FQGNSA. The CDR3 is made up of 14 amino acids. For the CDR3, the DNA is TGTGCCAGCAGCTTAGTGGGGATGCCGGCCGAGCAGTACTTC. Encoded protein: CASSLVGMPAEQYF.

CDR3 coding DNA: TGTGCCAGTATGACAGCTAACTATGGCTACACCTTC. Translation gives CASMTANYGYTF. The rearrangement links TRBV19 to TRBJ1-2; D is possibly TRBD1 (5 bases). V was shortened by 7 bases and J by 0 bases, with 6 bases between the two germline ends. The V gene's germline CDR1 is LNHDA and CDR2 SQIVND (reference sequence). The CDR3 spans 12 residues.

This chain uses TRBV11-1 with TRBJ2-1, with TRBD1 matching 7 bases. CDR3 length: 14 residues. Germline CDR1 and CDR2: SGHAT and FQDESV (reference sequence). Unmatched junction bases numbered 5, after V lost 7 bases and J lost 2 bases. CDR3 nucleotide sequence: TGTGCCAGCACCTCGACAGGGCCCTACAATGAGCAGTTCTTC. The encoded protein is CASTSTGPYNEQFF.

This clone came up a few times. J is TRBJ1-2 and V is TRBV28; D not resolved. This CDR3 comprises 14 residues. CDR1 MDHEN and CDR2 SYDVKM come from the germline V gene. With 6 bases removed from V and 2 bases from J, the gap between germline ends came to 13 bases. The CDR3 coding sequence is TGTGCCAGCAGATTCAAGGGAGGGAACTATGGCTACACCTTC. This gives the protein CASRFKGGNYGYTF.

The rearrangement uses TRBV18 and TRBJ1-1, with TRBD1 matching 8 bases. The CDR3 loop spans 15 amino acids. Germline lookup yields CDR1 KGHSH and CDR2 LQKENI. The junction had 3 bases not matched to a gene; V was cut back by 3 bases and J by 0 bases. CDR3 nucleotides: TGTGCCAGCTCACCTACAGGGGGTGTGAACACTGAAGCTTTCTTT. This codes for CASSPTGGVNTEAFF. The variable domain in full, with the rest retrieved from reference TRBV18 and TRBJ1-1, is NAGVMQNPRHLVRRRGQEARLRCSPMKGHSHVYWYRQLPEEGLKFMVYLQKENIIDESGMPKERFSAEFPKEGPSILRIQQVVRGDSAAYFCASSPTGGVNTEAFFGQGTRLTVV.

The chain joins TRBV6-1 to TRBJ1-2, with a weak D call TRBD1 (5 bases). The germline CDR1 and CDR2 sequences are MNHNS and SASEGT. This CDR3 has 11 residues. V was pared by 7 bases and J by 4 bases, with 7 bases between. The CDR3 sequence is CASTQGYGYTF. CDR3 nucleotides: TGTGCCAGCACTCAGGGCTATGGCTACACCTTC.

The chain joins TRBV6-1 to TRBJ1-3; D remains ambiguous. The CDR3 totals 16 residues. V was shortened by 3 bases and J by 2 bases, with 14 bases between the two germline ends. CDR1 and CDR2 (germline): MNHNS, SASEGT. The CDR3 here is CASSEKDLSTGNTIYF. The CDR3 bases are TGTGCCAGCAGTGAGAAGGACCTTTCAACTGGAAACACCATATATTTT.

A few counts support this clone. A much larger clonotype is one base distant, so this may be a read error. At the DNA level, this CDR3 is encoded by other sequences in the same sample as well. The chain links TRBV6-1 to TRBJ2-7; D ambiguous. Deletions cut 3 bases from V and 0 bases from J, with 0 bases between. This CDR3 has 11 amino acids. Germline V gene lookup returns CDR1 MNHNS and CDR2 SASEGT. CDR3 coding DNA: TGTGCCAGCAGTGACTCCTACGAGCAGTACTTC. It translates to CASSDSYEQYF.

The chain carries TRBV28 and TRBJ2-1; D is possibly TRBD1 (6 bases). The V gene lost 3 bases and the J gene lost 2 bases, with 14 bases spanning the gap. This CDR3 contains 16 residues. Germline lookup yields CDR1 MDHEN and CDR2 SYDVKM. The CDR3 DNA sequence: TGTGCCAGCAGTTTCACGGGCAGGGGACCCTACAATGAGCAGTTCTTC. Its protein product is CASSFTGRGPYNEQFF.

This clone turned up a few times. The rearrangement links TRBV7-9 to TRBJ1-1; TRBD1 matches at 7 bases. The germline CDR1 and CDR2 sequences are SEHNR and FQNEAQ (reference sequence). The J segment lost 5 bases and the V segment lost 5 bases, leaving 5 bases of the junction unmatched. This CDR3 spans 13 amino acids. CDR3 DNA sequence: TGTGCCAGCAGCAATCAGGGGGGGACTGAAGCTTTCTTT. Translated, it gives CASSNQGGTEAFF.

This chain links TRBV29-1 with TRBJ2-3; 7 bases match TRBD2. After removal of 2 bases from V and 2 bases from J, the junction contained 10 bases not matched to a gene. This CDR3 contains 16 residues. Germline V lookup: CDR1 SQVTM, CDR2 ANQGSEA. The CDR3 protein is CSVERRASGSTDTQYF. In DNA form, the CDR3 reads TGCAGCGTTGAAAGGAGGGCTAGCGGTTCCACAGATACGCAGTATTTT.

The chain joins TRBV6-1 to TRBJ1-1; a possible D gene is TRBD1 (6 bases). In germline, CDR1 is MNHNS, CDR2 SASEGT. V lost 3 bases and J lost 1, with 12 bases in between. This CDR3 is built from 15 residues. This CDR3 is CASSDVGTPNTEAFF. The CDR3 DNA is TGTGCCAGCAGTGATGTGGGGACACCGAACACTGAAGCTTTCTTT.

Remarks on this clone: Distinct nucleotide sequences in the sample also encode this CDR3. The chain employs TRBV6-5 and TRBJ2-7, with TRBD1 matching 8 bases. Germline V gene lookup returns CDR1 MNHEY and CDR2 SVGAGI. With V trimmed by 5 bases and J by 6 bases, 6 bases remained unmatched. The CDR3 runs 13 residues. CDR3 region: CASSRTTGAEQYF. The CDR3 DNA reads TGTGCCAGCAGTCGAACGACAGGGGCCGAGCAGTACTTC.

Remarks on this clone: One junction end disagrees with the germline gene, perhaps due to a read error. The chain has TRBV19 and TRBJ2-1; 9 bases match TRBD2. CDR1 and CDR2 from the germline V gene are LNHDA and SQIVND (reference sequence). The CDR3 is 14 amino acids. Written as DNA, the CDR3 is TGTGCCAGCACCCCTACTAGCGGGTACAGTGAGCAGTTCTTC. It translates to CASTPTSGYSEQFF.

V usage is TRBV11-3 and J usage is TRBJ2-1; D might be TRBD2 (5 bases). V lost 2 bases, J lost 9 bases, and 11 bases lay in between. Germline V gene lookup returns CDR1 SGHNT and CDR2 YENEEA. The CDR3 length is 13 residues. The chain's CDR3 is CASSLPSIGEQFF. The DNA of the CDR3 is TGTGCCAGCAGCTTACCTAGCATTGGTGAGCAGTTCTTC.

This clone came up once. The chain carries TRBV2 and TRBJ2-1, with D uncertain. The CDR3 has 13 amino acids. The V gene's germline CDR1 is SNHLY and CDR2 FYNNEI. Trimming cost V 4 bases and J 5 bases, with 9 bases left between them. In nucleotides, the CDR3 is TGTGCCAGCAGTGCGGTCTGGGACAATGAGCAGTTCTTC. Translated, it gives CASSAVWDNEQFF.

V is TRBV30 and J is TRBJ1-5; perhaps TRBD1 as D (5 bases). Trimming shortened V by 5 bases and J by 0 bases, and 23 bases separated the two germline ends. From germline, CDR1 is GTSNPN and CDR2 SVGIG (reference sequence). The CDR3 is made up of 18 amino acids. The CDR3: CAWASTGTDVYSNQPQHF. The CDR3, as DNA: TGTGCCTGGGCCTCCACCGGGACGGACGTTTATAGCAATCAGCCCCAGCATTTT.

A note on this clone: A much larger clone differs from this one at a single base, so this may be a read error. The sample holds other DNA sequences that translate to the same CDR3. The chain links TRBV5-1 to TRBJ2-7; 10 bases line up with TRBD1. The CDR3 runs 15 residues. The germline V gene encodes CDR1 SGHRS and CDR2 YFSETQ. CDR3 nucleotides: TGCGCCAGCAGCTTCCAAGGGACAGGGGCGGAAGAGCAGTATTTC. It codes for CASSFQGTGAEEQYF.